A selection of T cell receptor beta chains follows, all from one sample in a study of CD8+ T cells in alopecia areata. Assay used: immunoSEQ multiplex PCR; TCRdb lists only in-frame clones, some missing. Counted here are 90,000 to 130,000 clones, around 55% occurring once; the ten biggest clones make up under 25%. Sequencing was carried out using CD8+ T cells sorted from blood. The receptors were gathered from a human donor in good health. Each CDR3 is given with its conserved first and last residue. D genes are given only for firm matches. Only part of the rows carry a size: once, few, many, or a class if the clone is expanded.

d_call | j_call | v_call | clone_size | cdr3_aa | cdr3_nt
TRBD1 | TRBJ2-7 | TRBV13 | . | CASSNHGQGATYEQYF | TGTGCCAGCAGCAACCATGGACAGGGGGCGACCTACGAGCAGTACTTC
. | TRBJ2-3 | TRBV29-1 | . | CSASAAGARTDTQYF | TGCAGCGCCTCCGCCGCGGGGGCCCGCACAGATACGCAGTATTTT
. | TRBJ2-7 | TRBV19 | . | CASSMGAAYEQYF | TGTGCCAGTAGTATGGGCGCCGCCTACGAGCAGTACTTC
TRBD1 | TRBJ1-2 | TRBV14 | few | CASSHGDGQGSYGYTF | TGTGCCAGCAGCCACGGAGACGGACAGGGATCCTATGGCTACACCTTC
. | TRBJ2-2 | TRBV7-9 | few | CASSLGTPELFF | TGTGCCAGCAGCTTAGGGACCCCGGAGCTGTTTTTT
. | TRBJ1-6 | TRBV9 | . | CASSVGDEYNSPLHF | TGTGCCAGCAGCGTAGGGGACGAATACAATTCACCCCTCCACTTT
TRBD1 | TRBJ1-1 | TRBV29-1 | . | CSVSRTGAVNTEAFF | TGCAGCGTCTCCCGGACAGGGGCTGTGAACACTGAAGCTTTCTTT
. | TRBJ1-2 | TRBV6-5 | . | CASSPRYTDGYTF | TGTGCCAGCAGTCCCCGGTATACGGATGGCTACACCTTC
. | TRBJ1-1 | TRBV4-1 | few | CASTLASDTEAFF | TGCGCCAGCACCTTGGCCTCGGACACTGAAGCTTTCTTT
. | TRBJ1-2 | TRBV6-4 | . | CASSEEAANYGYTF | TGTGCCAGCAGTGAAGAGGCAGCCAACTATGGCTACACCTTC
. | TRBJ1-1 | TRBV7-2 | . | CASSVPGPGGTEAFF | TGTGCCAGCAGCGTACCGGGGCCGGGGGGCACTGAAGCTTTCTTT
. | TRBJ1-4 | TRBV29-1 | . | CSASSADRDLVFF | TGCAGCGCTAGTTCGGCAGACCGGGACTTAGTGTTTTTT
TRBD1 | TRBJ1-1 | TRBV13 | . | CASRRPGGQGSDPNTEAFF | TGTGCCAGCAGAAGACCGGGGGGACAGGGAAGCGACCCGAACACTGAAGCTTTCTTT
TRBD1 | TRBJ2-6 | TRBV5-6 | few | CASSRDSSSGANVLTF | TGTGCCAGCAGCCGGGACAGCAGCTCTGGGGCCAACGTCCTGACTTTC
. | TRBJ1-4 | TRBV13 | . | CASSHQQGTREKLFF | TGTGCCAGCAGCCACCAACAGGGAACCAGGGAAAAACTGTTTTTT
. | TRBJ1-3 | TRBV5-1 | . | CASSSTGTDGNTIYF | TGCGCCAGCAGCTCTACAGGGACGGACGGAAACACCATATATTTT
TRBD1 | TRBJ1-6 | TRBV6-5 | . | CASRPGTGNSPLHF | TGTGCCAGCAGGCCCGGGACAGGGAATTCACCCCTCCACTTT
TRBD1 | TRBJ2-1 | TRBV7-9 | . | CASSLAPTGLREQFF | TGTGCCAGCAGCCTGGCACCGACAGGGCTCCGTGAGCAGTTCTTC
TRBD1 | TRBJ1-2 | TRBV29-1 | few | CSVPAGTGGGGYTF | TGCAGCGTGCCCGCCGGGACAGGGGGCGGTGGCTACACCTTC
TRBD2 | TRBJ2-1 | TRBV13 | few | CASSLPSGGYNEQFF | TGTGCCAGCAGCCTGCCGAGCGGGGGCTACAATGAGCAGTTCTTC
. | TRBJ1-1 | TRBV28 | . | CASRIPIAMNTEAFF | TGTGCCAGCAGAATCCCTATCGCCATGAACACTGAAGCTTTCTTT
. | TRBJ2-5 | TRBV7-2 | once | CASSFSQETQYF | TGTGCCAGCAGCTTCAGTCAAGAGACCCAGTACTTC
. | TRBJ2-7 | TRBV7-2 | . | CASSRRRLYEQYF | TGTGCCAGCAGCCGTCGACGTCTATACGAGCAGTACTTC
. | TRBJ2-5 | TRBV5-4 | . | CASWDPHLPETQYF | TGTGCCAGCTGGGACCCCCACCTCCCGGAGACCCAGTACTTC
. | TRBJ2-1 | TRBV11-2 | few | CASSLGLGEAWDEQFF | TGTGCCAGCAGCTTAGGGCTGGGGGAAGCGTGGGATGAGCAGTTCTTC
. | TRBJ2-1 | TRBV28 | . | CASSFTASSYNEQFF | TGTGCCAGCAGTTTCACCGCCAGCTCCTACAATGAGCAGTTCTTC
TRBD1 | TRBJ1-5 | TRBV10-2 | few | CASRLGGTSNQPQHF | TGCGCCAGCAGGCTAGGGGGCACGAGCAATCAGCCCCAGCATTTT
TRBD1 | TRBJ2-7 | TRBV30 | . | CAWSATGVYEQYF | TGTGCCTGGAGTGCTACAGGGGTCTACGAGCAGTACTTC
. | TRBJ1-2 | TRBV9 | . | CASSVATEINYGYTF | TGTGCCAGCAGCGTAGCAACAGAGATAAACTATGGCTACACCTTC
. | TRBJ2-1 | TRBV2 | . | CASSDPPHVNEQFF | TGTGCCAGCAGTGACCCCCCCCATGTCAATGAGCAGTTCTTC
. | TRBJ2-7 | TRBV11-3 | . | CASSLTGYEQYF | TGTGCCAGCAGCCTAACGGGATACGAGCAGTACTTC
. | TRBJ2-5 | TRBV6-4 | few | CASSDSSTTPGTQYF | TGTGCCAGCAGCGACTCTAGCACCACCCCCGGGACCCAGTACTTC
. | TRBJ2-2 | TRBV11-2 | . | CASSWWGELFF | TGTGCCAGCAGCTGGTGGGGGGAGCTGTTTTTT
. | TRBJ2-7 | TRBV4-1 | few | CASSQEWRPTYEQYF | TGCGCCAGCAGCCAAGAATGGAGACCAACCTACGAGCAGTACTTC
. | TRBJ1-2 | TRBV2 | . | CASDPGTFPHTF | TGTGCCAGCGATCCGGGCACTTTTCCCCACACCTTC
. | TRBJ2-3 | TRBV9 | once | CASSVVSGSTDTQYF | TGTGCCAGCAGCGTAGTGTCAGGGAGCACAGATACGCAGTATTTT
TRBD1 | TRBJ1-2 | TRBV27 | . | CASSLVGQGAVGYTF | TGTGCCAGCAGTTTAGTAGGTCAGGGGGCGGTTGGCTACACCTTC
. | TRBJ1-1 | TRBV6-5 | . | CASSSNPQGWNTEAFF | TGTGCCAGCAGTTCAAATCCACAGGGATGGAACACTGAAGCTTTCTTT
. | TRBJ1-5 | TRBV6-6 | . | CASSQGWPQHF | TGTGCCAGCAGCCAAGGGTGGCCCCAGCATTTT
. | TRBJ2-7 | TRBV27 | once | CASSFRGGLYEQYF | TGTGCCAGCAGTTTCCGAGGTGGCCTCTACGAGCAGTACTTC
. | TRBJ2-3 | TRBV5-6 | few | CASSFGSPDTQYF | TGTGCCAGCAGCTTTGGGAGCCCAGATACGCAGTATTTT
TRBD1 | TRBJ2-2 | TRBV10-3 | . | CAISGTGEATGELFF | TGTGCCATCAGTGGAACAGGGGAAGCGACCGGGGAGCTGTTTTTT
TRBD1 | TRBJ2-1 | TRBV6-4 | . | CASSDSRTGGNEQFF | TGTGCCAGCAGTGACTCGAGGACAGGGGGCAATGAGCAGTTCTTC
TRBD1 | TRBJ2-3 | TRBV28 | . | CASSFDRGASTDTQYF | TGTGCCAGCAGTTTCGACAGGGGGGCTAGCACAGATACGCAGTATTTT
TRBD1 | TRBJ1-2 | TRBV9 | . | CASSAKLGQREVNYGYTF | TGTGCCAGCAGCGCGAAACTGGGACAGCGGGAGGTAAACTATGGCTACACCTTC
TRBD2 | TRBJ2-7 | TRBV6-5 | . | CASSYSVSGYEQYF | TGTGCCAGCAGTTACTCGGTTAGCGGGTACGAGCAGTACTTC
TRBD2 | TRBJ2-7 | TRBV28 | . | CASSPDPAGSYEQYF | TGTGCCAGCAGTCCAGACCCAGCGGGATCTTACGAGCAGTACTTC
. | TRBJ2-2 | TRBV2 | . | CASSDRGGVTGELFF | TGTGCCAGCAGTGATCGCGGGGGCGTCACCGGGGAGCTGTTTTTT
. | TRBJ2-7 | TRBV10-3 | . | CAISEEPYEQYF | TGTGCCATCAGTGAGGAGCCTTACGAGCAGTACTTC
TRBD1 | TRBJ1-5 | TRBV19 | few | CASRTGGGPTYSNQPQHF | TGTGCCAGCCGAACAGGGGGCGGCCCTACATATAGCAATCAGCCCCAGCATTTT
. | TRBJ2-3 | TRBV7-9 | few | CASSLATDTQYF | TGTGCCAGCAGCTTAGCCACAGATACGCAGTATTTT
. | TRBJ2-7 | TRBV2 | few | CASKPSGTQRHDRRYF | TGTGCCAGCAAACCCTCCGGGACCCAACGACACGATAGGAGGTACTTC
TRBD1 | TRBJ2-5 | TRBV28 | . | CASNPDRGLETQYF | TGTGCCAGCAACCCCGACAGGGGGCTTGAGACCCAGTACTTC